This TCR beta chain originates from a study of Graves' ophthalmopathy and Graves' hyperthyroidism. Transcripts of RNA were the source for amplifying TCR beta CDR3 regions. The workflow started with a first-round RT-PCR run with HTBI primers and then moved on to a second-round multiplex PCR. TCRdb used MiXCR to reprocess the multiplex PCR reads, holding one entry per CDR3 protein. The data contain under 350,000 distinct CDR3 sequences, 15% to 20% of them singletons. Sampling approximately 11 ml of fresh peripheral blood provided the PBMCs. The CDR3 is 16 residues long. The trim removed 4 bases at V and 0 bases at J, leaving 6 bases unmatched. In its sample, this clonotype was seen many times.

Material for sequencing was peripheral blood. The sequence came from an adult man with Graves' ophthalmopathy. The chain is built from TRBV12-3 or TRBV12-4 and TRBJ1-1; 9 bases line up with TRBD1. CDR3 nucleotide sequence: TGTGCCAGCAGTTGGGGACAGGGACGTTTGAACACTGAAGCTTTCTTT. Translated: CASSWGQGRLNTEAFF.